The rows below give T cell receptor beta chains drawn from one sample of a study of blood T cells in healthy people across ages. TCRdb re-called the 5' RACE reads with MiXCR, one entry per CDR3 protein. The sample holds a few hundred thousand distinct CDR3 sequences, 25% to 30% seen once. The sample taken for sequencing was blood. Every receptor here comes from a woman in her 70s in good health. Each CDR3 is given with its conserved first and last residue. D genes are given only for firm matches. Size is omitted from some rows. Given values are once, few, many or a class for expanded clones.

>TRBV5-1|-|13|-|TRBJ1-5
TGCGCCAGCAGCTTGTTAGCGGGTCAGCCCCAGCATTTT
CASSLLAGQPQHF
>TRBV19|-|12|-|TRBJ2-1
TGTGCCAGTAGTCTCCGTAGCAATGAGCAGTTCTTC
CASSLRSNEQFF
>TRBV5-1|-|16|TRBD1|TRBJ2-5
TGCGCCAGCAGCTTGGGCGGGACAGGGAACCAAGAGACCCAGTACTTC
CASSLGGTGNQETQYF
>TRBV20-1|once|16|-|TRBJ2-1
TGCAGTGCTAGAGATCACGACGGGGCACGGCTCAATGAGCAGTTCTTC
CSARDHDGARLNEQFF
>TRBV20-1|few|16|-|TRBJ1-1
TGCAGTGCTAGAAGCCACGACAGGTCCTACTTAGGCGAAGCTTTCTTT
CSARSHDRSYLGEAFF
>TRBV24-1|-|15|-|TRBJ2-3
TGTGCCACCAGTGACCGCAGGGGTAGCACAGATACGCAGTATTTT
CATSDRRGSTDTQYF
>TRBV6-1|-|12|-|TRBJ1-1
TGTGCCAGCAGTGGGACAGACACTGAAGCTTTCTTT
CASSGTDTEAFF
>TRBV7-2|-|16|TRBD1|TRBJ1-4
TGTGCCAGCAGCTTAGCCCTCGACAGGGAGAATGAAAAACTGTTTTTT
CASSLALDRENEKLFF
>TRBV7-9|-|14|TRBD2|TRBJ2-7
TGTGCCAGCAGCTTATGGGGGGGGACCTACGAGCAGTACTTC
CASSLWGGTYEQYF
>TRBV27|-|16|TRBD1|TRBJ1-2
TGTGCCAGCAAAGGAACGGCGGGACAGGGGGCGGGTGGCTACACCTTC
CASKGTAGQGAGGYTF
>TRBV20-1|-|17|-|TRBJ2-7
TGCAGTGCTAGTCCCGGGGCCGACAGCCCCCTCTCCTACGAGCAGTACTTC
CSASPGADSPLSYEQYF
>TRBV7-9|few|17|TRBD1|TRBJ2-7
TGTGCCAGCAGCCGGATGTTGGGACAGGTTAGCGTTGGCGAGCAGTACTTC
CASSRMLGQVSVGEQYF
>TRBV4-3|few|15|-|TRBJ1-2
TGCGCCAGCAGCCCTGCCGGGGCAGGGGAGGGTGGCTACACCTTC
CASSPAGAGEGGYTF
>TRBV20-1|many|15|-|TRBJ1-4
TGCAGTGCCTGGGGCTTCGGGGCTTCGGAAGAAAAACTGTTTTTT
CSAWGFGASEEKLFF
>TRBV7-9|-|15|TRBD2|TRBJ2-1
TGTGCCAGCAGCTCTCTAGCGGGGGTCGCCAATGAGCAGTTCTTC
CASSSLAGVANEQFF
>TRBV20-1|-|12|-|TRBJ1-1
TGCAGTGCTGGACAGAGGGGCACTGAAGCTTTCTTT
CSAGQRGTEAFF
>TRBV4-1|-|14|-|TRBJ1-1
TGCGCCAGCAGCCAATTACAGGAGAACACTGAAGCTTTCTTT
CASSQLQENTEAFF
>TRBV24-1|few|15|TRBD1|TRBJ2-5
TGTGCCACCAGTGACCTGACAGGGGGCAGCGAGACCCAGTACTTC
CATSDLTGGSETQYF
>TRBV24-1|few|14|-|TRBJ1-5
TGTGCCACCAGTAAAGAAAATAGCAATCAGCCCCAGCATTTT
CATSKENSNQPQHF
>TRBV12-3/TRBV12-4|-|14|TRBD2|TRBJ2-1
TGTGCCAGCAGACTAGCGGGGCATTACAATGAGCAGTTCTTC
CASRLAGHYNEQFF
>TRBV12-3/TRBV12-4|few|21|TRBD2|TRBJ2-2
TGTGCCAGCACCTTTCTCCGACTCCTTGATCGGGGGGGCGCGGGCACCGGGGAGCTGTTTTTT
CASTFLRLLDRGGAGTGELFF
>TRBV7-3|-|14|TRBD2|TRBJ2-1
TGTGCCAGCAGCCTAAAAGGCGGGACTAATGGGCAGTTCTTC
CASSLKGGTNGQFF
>TRBV27|few|14|TRBD1|TRBJ2-3
TGTGCCAGCAATGCAGGGGGCCAAACAGATACGCAGTATTTT
CASNAGGQTDTQYF
>TRBV2|few|14|TRBD1|TRBJ2-6
TGTGCCAGCAGCGACAGGGCCGGGGCCAACGTCCTGACTTTC
CASSDRAGANVLTF
>TRBV20-1|few|16|TRBD1|TRBJ1-5
TGCAGTGCTAGAGATAGTACGGGGACAGGGCATCAGCCCCAGCATTTT
CSARDSTGTGHQPQHF
>TRBV20-1|-|13|-|TRBJ2-5
TGCAGTGCTAGCTTGACAGTCCAAGAGACCCAGTACTTC
CSASLTVQETQYF
>TRBV10-3|-|13|-|TRBJ2-5
TGTGCCATCAGTTTGGACAGACAAGAGACCCAGTACTTC
CAISLDRQETQYF
>TRBV14|-|16|TRBD1|TRBJ1-2
TGTGCCAGCAGCCAAGAGAGAGGACAGGGTACCTATGGCTACACCTTC
CASSQERGQGTYGYTF
>TRBV4-3|-|17|-|TRBJ1-2
TGCGCCAGCAGCCCCCAAAACCTAGGACATGGAGCCCGTGGCTACACCTTC
CASSPQNLGHGARGYTF
>TRBV27|-|16|-|TRBJ2-5
TGTGCCAGCAGTTTATGGGGCAGCCGAAATGAAGAGACCCAGTACTTC
CASSLWGSRNEETQYF
>TRBV12-3/TRBV12-4|-|14|TRBD1|TRBJ1-5
TGTGCCAGCAGTCGACAGGGGGCCCGTCAGCCCCAGCATTTT
CASSRQGARQPQHF
>TRBV10-3|few|14|-|TRBJ1-4
TGTGCCATCAGTGCCGGCAGGCATAATGAAAAACTGTTTTTT
CAISAGRHNEKLFF
>TRBV20-1|few|15|-|TRBJ2-5
TGCAGTGCTAGAGATCTGGGGGTCTCGGGAGAGACCCAGTGCTTC
CSARDLGVSGETQCF
>TRBV20-1|-|14|TRBD2|TRBJ2-1
TGCAGTGTCGTCGGGACTAGGGCCTACAATGAGCAGTTCTTC
CSVVGTRAYNEQFF
>TRBV5-4|-|15|TRBD2|TRBJ2-3
TGTGCCAGCAGCTTCCGGACTAGCGGCACAGATACGCAGTATTTT
CASSFRTSGTDTQYF
>TRBV15|-|15|TRBD1|TRBJ2-5
TGTGCCACCAGCGCCCTACTAACAGGGGGGGAGACCCAGTACTTC
CATSALLTGGETQYF
>TRBV12-3/TRBV12-4|few|14|-|TRBJ1-2
TGTGCCAGCAGTCTAATCCCTAGGGGTTATGGCTACACCTTC
CASSLIPRGYGYTF
>TRBV7-6|-|15|-|TRBJ2-5
TGTGCCAGCAGCCAAGACTCGGCGGCAGGAGAGACCCAGTACTTC
CASSQDSAAGETQYF